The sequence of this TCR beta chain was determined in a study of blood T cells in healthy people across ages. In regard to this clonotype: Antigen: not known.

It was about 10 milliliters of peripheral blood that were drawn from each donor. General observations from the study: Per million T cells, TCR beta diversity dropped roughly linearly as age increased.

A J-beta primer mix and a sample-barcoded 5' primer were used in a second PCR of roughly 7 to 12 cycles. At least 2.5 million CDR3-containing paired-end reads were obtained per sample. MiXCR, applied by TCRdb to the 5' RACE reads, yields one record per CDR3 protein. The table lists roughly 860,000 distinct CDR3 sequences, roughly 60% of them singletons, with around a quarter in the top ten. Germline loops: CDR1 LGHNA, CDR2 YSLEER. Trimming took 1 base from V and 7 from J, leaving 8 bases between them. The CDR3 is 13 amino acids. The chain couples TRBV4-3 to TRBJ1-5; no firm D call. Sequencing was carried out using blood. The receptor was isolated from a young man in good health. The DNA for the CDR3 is TGCGCCAGCAGCCAAGGTCACCGGCAGCCCCAGCATTTT. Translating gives CASSQGHRQPQHF.